The 4 T cell receptor beta chains below all came from one sample that was sequenced in a study of monozygotic twins with inflammatory bowel disease. Following a re-call of the 5' RACE reads, TCRdb has one entry per CDR3 protein and lacks DNA. The sample includes approximately 380,000 distinct CDR3 sequences. Input material: blood. The receptor source for this set is a human donor with ulcerative colitis or Crohn's disease, or a healthy co-twin of an affected twin (not recorded which).

The V and J genes are TRBV6-5 and TRBJ2-3. The CDR3 extends over 14 amino acids. Germline loops: CDR1 MNHEY, CDR2 SVGAGI. This chain's CDR3 is CASSYSEETDTQYF.

The rearrangement uses TRBV13 and TRBJ2-7; TCRdb picks TRBD1, but there is no DNA to check that call. Germline loops: CDR1 PRHDT, CDR2 FYEKMQ (reference sequence). The CDR3 runs 14 residues. The CDR3: CASSRTGPTYEQYF.

This chain connects TRBV7-3 to TRBJ2-5; checking the TCRdb D call of TRBD1 is not possible without DNA. Germline CDR1 and CDR2: SGHTA and FQGTGA. The CDR3 is made up of 13 amino acids. The CDR3 protein is CASSSGAQETQYF. The complete variable domain, with remaining parts taken from reference TRBV7-3 and TRBJ2-5, reads GAGVSQTPSNKVTEKGKYVELRCDPISGHTALYWYRQSLGQGPEFLIYFQGTGAADDSGLPNDRFFAVRPEGSVSTLKIQRTERGDSAVYLCASSSGAQETQYFGPGTRLLVL.

The genes are TRBV7-9 and TRBJ1-6. Per germline, CDR1 SEHNR and CDR2 FQNEAQ (reference sequence). The CDR3 length is 15 residues. CDR3 sequence reads: CASSLALGYNSPLHF.